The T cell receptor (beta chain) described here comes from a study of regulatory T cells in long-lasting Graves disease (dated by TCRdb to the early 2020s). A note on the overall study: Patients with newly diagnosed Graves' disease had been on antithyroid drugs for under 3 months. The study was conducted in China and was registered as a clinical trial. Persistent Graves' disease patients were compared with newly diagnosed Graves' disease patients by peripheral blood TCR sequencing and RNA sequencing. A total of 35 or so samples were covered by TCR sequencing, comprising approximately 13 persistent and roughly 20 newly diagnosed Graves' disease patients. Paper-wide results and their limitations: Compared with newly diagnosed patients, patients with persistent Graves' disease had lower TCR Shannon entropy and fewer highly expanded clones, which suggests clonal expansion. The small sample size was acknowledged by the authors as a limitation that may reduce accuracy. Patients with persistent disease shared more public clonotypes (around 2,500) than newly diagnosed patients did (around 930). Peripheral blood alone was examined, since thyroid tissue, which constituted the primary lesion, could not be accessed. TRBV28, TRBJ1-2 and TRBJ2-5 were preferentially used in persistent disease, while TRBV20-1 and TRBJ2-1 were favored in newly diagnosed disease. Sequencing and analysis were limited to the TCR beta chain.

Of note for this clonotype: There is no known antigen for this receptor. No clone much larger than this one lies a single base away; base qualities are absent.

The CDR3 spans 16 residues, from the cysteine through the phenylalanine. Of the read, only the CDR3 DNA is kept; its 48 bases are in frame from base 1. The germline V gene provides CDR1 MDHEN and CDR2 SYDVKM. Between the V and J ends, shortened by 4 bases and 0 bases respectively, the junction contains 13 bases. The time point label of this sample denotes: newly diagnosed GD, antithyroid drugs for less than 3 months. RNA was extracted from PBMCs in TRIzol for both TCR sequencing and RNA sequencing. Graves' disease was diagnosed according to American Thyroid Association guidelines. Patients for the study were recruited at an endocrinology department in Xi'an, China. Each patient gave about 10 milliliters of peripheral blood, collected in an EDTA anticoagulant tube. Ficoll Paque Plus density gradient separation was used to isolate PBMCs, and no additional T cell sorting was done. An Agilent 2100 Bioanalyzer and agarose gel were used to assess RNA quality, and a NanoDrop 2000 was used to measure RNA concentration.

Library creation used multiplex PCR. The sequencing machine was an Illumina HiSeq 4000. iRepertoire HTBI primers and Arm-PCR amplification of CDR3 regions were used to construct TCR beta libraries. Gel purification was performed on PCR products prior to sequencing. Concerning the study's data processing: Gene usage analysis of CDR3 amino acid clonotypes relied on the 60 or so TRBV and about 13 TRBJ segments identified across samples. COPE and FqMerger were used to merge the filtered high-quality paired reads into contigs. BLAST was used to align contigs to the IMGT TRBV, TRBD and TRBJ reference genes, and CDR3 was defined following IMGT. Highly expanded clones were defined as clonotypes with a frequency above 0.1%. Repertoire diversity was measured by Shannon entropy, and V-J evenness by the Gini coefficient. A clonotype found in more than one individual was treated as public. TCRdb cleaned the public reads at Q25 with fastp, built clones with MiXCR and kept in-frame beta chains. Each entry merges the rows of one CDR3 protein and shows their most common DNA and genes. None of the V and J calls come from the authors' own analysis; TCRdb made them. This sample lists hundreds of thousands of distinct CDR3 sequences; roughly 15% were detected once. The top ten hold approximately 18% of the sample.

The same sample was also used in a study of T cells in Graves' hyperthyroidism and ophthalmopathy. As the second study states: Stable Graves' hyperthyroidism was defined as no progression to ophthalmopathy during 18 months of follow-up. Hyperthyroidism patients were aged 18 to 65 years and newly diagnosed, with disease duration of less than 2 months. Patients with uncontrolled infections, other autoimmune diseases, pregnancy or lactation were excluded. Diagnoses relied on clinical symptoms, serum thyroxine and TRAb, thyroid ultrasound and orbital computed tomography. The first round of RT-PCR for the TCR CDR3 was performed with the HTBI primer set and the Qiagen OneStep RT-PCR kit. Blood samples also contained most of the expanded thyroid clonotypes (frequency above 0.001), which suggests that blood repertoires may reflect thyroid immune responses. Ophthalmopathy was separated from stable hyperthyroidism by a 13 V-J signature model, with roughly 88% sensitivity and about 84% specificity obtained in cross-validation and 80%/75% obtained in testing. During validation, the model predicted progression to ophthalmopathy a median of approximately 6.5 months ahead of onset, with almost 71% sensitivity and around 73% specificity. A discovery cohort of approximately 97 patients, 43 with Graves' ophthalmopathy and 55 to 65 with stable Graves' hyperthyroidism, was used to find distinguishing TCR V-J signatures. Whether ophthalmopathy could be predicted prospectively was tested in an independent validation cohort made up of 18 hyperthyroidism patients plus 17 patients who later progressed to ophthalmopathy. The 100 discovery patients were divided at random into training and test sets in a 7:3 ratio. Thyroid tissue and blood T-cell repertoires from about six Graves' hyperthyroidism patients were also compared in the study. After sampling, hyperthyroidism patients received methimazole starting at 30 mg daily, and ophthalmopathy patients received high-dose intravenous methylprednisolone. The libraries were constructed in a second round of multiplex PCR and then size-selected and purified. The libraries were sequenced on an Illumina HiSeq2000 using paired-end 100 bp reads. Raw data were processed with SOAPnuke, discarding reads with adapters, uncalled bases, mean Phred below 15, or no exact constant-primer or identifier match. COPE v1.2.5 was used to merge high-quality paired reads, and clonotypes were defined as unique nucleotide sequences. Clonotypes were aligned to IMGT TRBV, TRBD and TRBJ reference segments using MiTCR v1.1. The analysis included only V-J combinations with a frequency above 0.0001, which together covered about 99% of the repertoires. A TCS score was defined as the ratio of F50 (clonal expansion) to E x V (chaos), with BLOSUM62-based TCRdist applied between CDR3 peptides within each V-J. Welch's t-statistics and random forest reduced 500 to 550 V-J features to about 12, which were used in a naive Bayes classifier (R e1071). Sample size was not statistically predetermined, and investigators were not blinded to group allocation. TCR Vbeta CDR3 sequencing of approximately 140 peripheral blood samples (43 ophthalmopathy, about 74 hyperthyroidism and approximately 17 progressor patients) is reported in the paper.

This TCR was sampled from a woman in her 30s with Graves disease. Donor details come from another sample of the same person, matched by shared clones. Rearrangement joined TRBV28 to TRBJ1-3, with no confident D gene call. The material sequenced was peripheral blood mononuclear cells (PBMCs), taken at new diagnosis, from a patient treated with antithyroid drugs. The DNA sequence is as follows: TGTGCCAGCAGTTCCTGGGCCATTCGCTCTGGAAACACCATATATTTT. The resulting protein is CASSSWAIRSGNTIYF.